This T cell receptor beta chain was observed in a study of blood T cell repertoires in COVID-19. About the study: Acute and convalescent COVID-19 specimens originated in the United States, Italy and Spain.

Original data processing: Quantification of nucleated cells was approximated via reference gene primer amplification. Libraries were prepared by immunoSEQ multiplex PCR; TCRdb keeps only in-frame clonotypes and omits some of them. That table supplies the V and J calls and clone size; D and trimming were determined from the DNA. The repertoire includes about 130,000 clones, 80% to 85% of them detected once, and 12% sits in the top ten. Sequencing was carried out using peripheral blood. The sequence came from a woman aged 25 to 39 who had recovered from COVID-19.

DNA of the CDR3: TGCGCCAGCAGCTCTGGGACTAGCGGGAGTCGTGAGCAGTTCTTC. As protein: CASSSGTSGSREQFF. This chain joins TRBV5-1 and TRBJ2-1; TRBD2 matches at 14 bases. The junction had 5 bases not matched to a gene; V was cut back by 3 bases and J by 9 bases. CDR1 is SGHRS and CDR2 is YFSETQ in the germline V gene. CDR3 length: 15 residues. Looking up the rest from reference TRBV5-1 and TRBJ2-1 gives the full variable domain: KAGVTQTPRYLIKTRGQQVTLSCSPISGHRSVSWYQQTPGQGLQFLFEYFSETQRNKGNFPGRFSGRQFSNSRSEMNVSTLELGDSALYLCASSSGTSGSREQFFGPGTRLTVL.